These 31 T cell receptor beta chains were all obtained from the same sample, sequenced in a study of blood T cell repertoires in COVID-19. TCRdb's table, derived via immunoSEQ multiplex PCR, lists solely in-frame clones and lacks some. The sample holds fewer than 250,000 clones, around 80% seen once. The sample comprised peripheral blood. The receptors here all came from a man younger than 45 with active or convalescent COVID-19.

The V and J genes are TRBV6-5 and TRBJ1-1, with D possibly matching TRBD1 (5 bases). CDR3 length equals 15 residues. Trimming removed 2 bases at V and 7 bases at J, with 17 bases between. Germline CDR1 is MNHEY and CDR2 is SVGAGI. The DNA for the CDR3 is TGTGCCAGCAGTTACCGGGGCCGGCGGGGATTTGAAGCTTTCTTT. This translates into CASSYRGRRGFEAFF.

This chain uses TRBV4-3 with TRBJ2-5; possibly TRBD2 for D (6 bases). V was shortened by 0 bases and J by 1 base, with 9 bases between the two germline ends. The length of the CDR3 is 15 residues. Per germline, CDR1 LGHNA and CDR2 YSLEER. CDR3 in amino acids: CASSQDLGGQETQYF. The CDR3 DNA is TGCGCCAGCAGCCAAGATCTGGGGGGCCAAGAGACCCAGTACTTC.

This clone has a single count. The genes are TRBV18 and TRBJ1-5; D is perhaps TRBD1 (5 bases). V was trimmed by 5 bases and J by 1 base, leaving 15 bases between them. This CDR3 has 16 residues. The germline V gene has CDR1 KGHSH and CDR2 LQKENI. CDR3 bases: TGTGCCAGCTCAAGAACACGGCCAGGGAGCAATCAGCCCCAGCATTTT. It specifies CASSRTRPGSNQPQHF.

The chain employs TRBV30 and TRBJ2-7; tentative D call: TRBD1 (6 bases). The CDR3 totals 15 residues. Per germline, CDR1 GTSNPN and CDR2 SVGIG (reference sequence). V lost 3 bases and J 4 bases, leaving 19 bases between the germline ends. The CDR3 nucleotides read TGTGCCTGGAGCAAAACCCGGGACACAGTTTACGAGCAGTACTTC. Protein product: CAWSKTRDTVYEQYF.

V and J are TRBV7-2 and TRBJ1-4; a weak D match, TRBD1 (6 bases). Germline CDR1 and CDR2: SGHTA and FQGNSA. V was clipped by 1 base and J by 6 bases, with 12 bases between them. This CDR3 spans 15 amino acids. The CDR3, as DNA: TGTGCCAGCAGCTTAGTGTGGGGGCTGGATGAAAAACTGTTTTTT. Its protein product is CASSLVWGLDEKLFF.

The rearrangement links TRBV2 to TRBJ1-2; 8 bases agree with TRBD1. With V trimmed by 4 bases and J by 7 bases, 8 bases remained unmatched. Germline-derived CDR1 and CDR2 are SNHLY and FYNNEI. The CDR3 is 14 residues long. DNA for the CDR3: TGTGCCAGCAGTGGACAGGGGACCTCCACTGGCTACACCTTC. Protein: CASSGQGTSTGYTF.

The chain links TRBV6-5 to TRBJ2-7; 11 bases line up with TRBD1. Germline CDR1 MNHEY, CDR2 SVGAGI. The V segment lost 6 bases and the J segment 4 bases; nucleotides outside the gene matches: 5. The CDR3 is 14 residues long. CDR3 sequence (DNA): TGTGCCAGCAGCTGGGACAGGGGGTCGTACGAGCAGTACTTC. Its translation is CASSWDRGSYEQYF.

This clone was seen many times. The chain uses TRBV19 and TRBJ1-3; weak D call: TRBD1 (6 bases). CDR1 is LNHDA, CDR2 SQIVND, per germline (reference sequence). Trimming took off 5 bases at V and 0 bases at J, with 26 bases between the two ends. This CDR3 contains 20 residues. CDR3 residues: CASSSRRTARKPNSGNTIYF. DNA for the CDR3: TGTGCCAGTAGTTCCCGGAGGACAGCCCGAAAACCCAACTCTGGAAACACCATATATTTT.

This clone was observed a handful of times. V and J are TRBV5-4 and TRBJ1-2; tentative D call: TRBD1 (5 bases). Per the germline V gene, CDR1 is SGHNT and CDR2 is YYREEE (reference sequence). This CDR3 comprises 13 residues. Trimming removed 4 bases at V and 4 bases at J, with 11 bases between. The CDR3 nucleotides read TGTGCCAGCAGCCCCGGGGGGGGCTATGGCTACACCTTC. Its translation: CASSPGGGYGYTF. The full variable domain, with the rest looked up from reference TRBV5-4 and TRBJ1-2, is ETGVTQSPTHLIKTRGQQVTLRCSSQSGHNTVSWYQQALGQGPQFIFQYYREEENGRGNFPPRFSGLQFPNYSSELNVNALELDDSALYLCASSPGGGYGYTFGSGTRLTVV.

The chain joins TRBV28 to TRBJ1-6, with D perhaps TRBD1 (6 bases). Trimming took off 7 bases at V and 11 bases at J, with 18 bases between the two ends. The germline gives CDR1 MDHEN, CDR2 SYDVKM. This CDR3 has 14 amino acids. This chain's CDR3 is CASTWDTRAAPLHF. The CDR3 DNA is TGTGCCAGCACCTGGGACACCCGCGCGGCACCCCTCCACTTT.

The CDR3: CAVRRDRGLTDTQYF. For the CDR3, the DNA is TGTGCCGTCCGGCGGGACAGGGGCTTAACAGATACGCAGTATTTT. The chain recombines TRBV7-9 with TRBJ2-3, with 10 bases identical to TRBD1. Germline V gives CDR1 SEHNR, CDR2 FQNEAQ (reference sequence). The V gene end was trimmed by 11 bases and the J gene end by 3 bases; junction bases not matched to a gene: 11. The CDR3 runs to 15 residues.

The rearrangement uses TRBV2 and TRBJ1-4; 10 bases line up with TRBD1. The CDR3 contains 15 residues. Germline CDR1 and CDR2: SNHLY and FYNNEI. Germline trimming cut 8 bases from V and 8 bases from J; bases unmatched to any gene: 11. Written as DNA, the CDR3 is TGTGCCAGCCGACAGGGGGCGCGAAGAGGCGAAAAACTGTTTTTT. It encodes CASRQGARRGEKLFF.

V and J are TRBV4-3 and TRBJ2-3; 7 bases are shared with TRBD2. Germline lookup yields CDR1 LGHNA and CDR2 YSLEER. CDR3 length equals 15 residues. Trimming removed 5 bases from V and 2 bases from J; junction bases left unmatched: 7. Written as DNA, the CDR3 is TGCGCCAGCAGCAGGGAGCGGGGCCCCACAGATACGCAGTATTTT. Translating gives CASSRERGPTDTQYF.

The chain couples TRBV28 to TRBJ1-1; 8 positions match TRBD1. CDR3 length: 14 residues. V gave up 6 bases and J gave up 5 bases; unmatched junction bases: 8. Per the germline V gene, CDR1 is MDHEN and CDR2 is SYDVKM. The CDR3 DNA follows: TGTGCCAGCAGATACAGGGGGGGAAAGACTGAAGCTTTCTTT. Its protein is CASRYRGGKTEAFF.

The CDR3 spells CASSIGQSIGSPLHF. The CDR3 region has the DNA TGTGCCAGCAGCATAGGACAGTCGATAGGTTCACCCCTCCACTTT. The V and J genes are TRBV28 and TRBJ1-6; a weak D match, TRBD1 (6 bases). The V end lost 6 bases, the J end lost 9 bases, and 18 bases lay between the germline ends. CDR1 is MDHEN and CDR2 is SYDVKM in the germline V gene. The CDR3 sequence is 15 residues long.

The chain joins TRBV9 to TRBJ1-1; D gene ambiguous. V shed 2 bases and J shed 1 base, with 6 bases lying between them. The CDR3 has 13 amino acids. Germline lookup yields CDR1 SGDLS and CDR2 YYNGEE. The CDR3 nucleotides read TGTGCCAGCAGCGTTCTGTGGAACACTGAAGCTTTCTTT. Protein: CASSVLWNTEAFF.

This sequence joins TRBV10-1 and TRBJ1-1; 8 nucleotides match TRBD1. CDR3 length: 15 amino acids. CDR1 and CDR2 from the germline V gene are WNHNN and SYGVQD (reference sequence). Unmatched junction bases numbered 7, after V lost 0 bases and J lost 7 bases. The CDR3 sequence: CASSESRGTGYEAFF. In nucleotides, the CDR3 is TGCGCCAGCAGTGAGTCGCGGGGGACAGGTTATGAAGCTTTCTTT.

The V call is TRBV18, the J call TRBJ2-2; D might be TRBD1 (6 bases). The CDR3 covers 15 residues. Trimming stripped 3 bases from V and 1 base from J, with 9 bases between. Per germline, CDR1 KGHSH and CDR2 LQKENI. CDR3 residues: CASSPGAQNTGELFF. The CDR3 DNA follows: TGTGCCAGCTCACCGGGGGCCCAGAACACCGGGGAGCTGTTTTTT.

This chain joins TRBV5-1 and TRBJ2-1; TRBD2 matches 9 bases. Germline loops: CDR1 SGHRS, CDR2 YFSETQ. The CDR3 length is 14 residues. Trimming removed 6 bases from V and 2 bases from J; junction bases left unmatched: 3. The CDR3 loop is CASTGTSPYNEQFF. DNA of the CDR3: TGCGCCAGCACCGGGACTAGCCCCTACAATGAGCAGTTCTTC. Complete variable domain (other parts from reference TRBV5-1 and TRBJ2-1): KAGVTQTPRYLIKTRGQQVTLSCSPISGHRSVSWYQQTPGQGLQFLFEYFSETQRNKGNFPGRFSGRQFSNSRSEMNVSTLELGDSALYLCASTGTSPYNEQFFGPGTRLTVL.

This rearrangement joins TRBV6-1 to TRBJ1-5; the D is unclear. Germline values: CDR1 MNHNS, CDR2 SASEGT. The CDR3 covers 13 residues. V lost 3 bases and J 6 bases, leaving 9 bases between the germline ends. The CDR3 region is CASSDWAGQPQHF. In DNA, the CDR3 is TGTGCCAGCAGTGATTGGGCAGGTCAGCCCCAGCATTTT.

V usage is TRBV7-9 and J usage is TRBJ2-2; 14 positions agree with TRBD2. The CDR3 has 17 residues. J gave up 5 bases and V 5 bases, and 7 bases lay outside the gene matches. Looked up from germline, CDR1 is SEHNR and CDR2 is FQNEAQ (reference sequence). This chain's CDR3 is CASSPGLAGGRTGELFF. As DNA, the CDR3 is TGTGCCAGCAGCCCCGGACTAGCGGGAGGACGGACCGGGGAGCTGTTTTTT.

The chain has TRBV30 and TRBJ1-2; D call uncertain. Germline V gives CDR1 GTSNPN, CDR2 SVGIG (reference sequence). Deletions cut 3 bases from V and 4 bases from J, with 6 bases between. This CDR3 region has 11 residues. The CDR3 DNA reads TGTGCCTGGAGCTACAGCTATGGCTACACCTTC. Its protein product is CAWSYSYGYTF.

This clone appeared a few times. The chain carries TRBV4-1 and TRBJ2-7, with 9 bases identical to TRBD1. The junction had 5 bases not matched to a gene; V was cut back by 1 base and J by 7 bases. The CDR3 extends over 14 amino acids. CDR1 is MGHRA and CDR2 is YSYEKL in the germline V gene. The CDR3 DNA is TGCGCCAGCAGCCAAGTACAGGGGGCGGAAGAGCAGTACTTC. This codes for CASSQVQGAEEQYF.

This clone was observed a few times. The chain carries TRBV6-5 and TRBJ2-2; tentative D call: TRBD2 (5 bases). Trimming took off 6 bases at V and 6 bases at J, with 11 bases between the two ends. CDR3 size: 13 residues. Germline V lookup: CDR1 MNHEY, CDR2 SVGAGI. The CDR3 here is CASSIGLAGELFF. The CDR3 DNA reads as TGTGCCAGCAGCATTGGACTGGCCGGGGAGCTGTTTTTT.

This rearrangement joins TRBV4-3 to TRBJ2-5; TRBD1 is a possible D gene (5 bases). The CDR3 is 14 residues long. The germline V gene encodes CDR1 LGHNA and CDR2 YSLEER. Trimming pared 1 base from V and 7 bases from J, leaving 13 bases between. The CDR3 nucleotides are TGCGCCAGCAGCCAAGGACAGCGTTTTGGGACCCAGTACTTC. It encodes CASSQGQRFGTQYF.

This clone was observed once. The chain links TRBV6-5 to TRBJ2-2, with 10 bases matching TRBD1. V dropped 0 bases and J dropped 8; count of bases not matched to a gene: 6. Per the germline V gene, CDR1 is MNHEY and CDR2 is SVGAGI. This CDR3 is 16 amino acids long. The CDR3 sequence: CASSYSGTGVFGELFF. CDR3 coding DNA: TGTGCCAGCAGTTACTCCGGGACAGGGGTGTTTGGGGAGCTGTTTTTT.

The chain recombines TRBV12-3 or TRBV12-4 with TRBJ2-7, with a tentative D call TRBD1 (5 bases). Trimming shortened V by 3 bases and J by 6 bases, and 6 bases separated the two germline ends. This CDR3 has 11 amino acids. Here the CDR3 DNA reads TGTGCCAGCAGTTTTGGGGCCGAGCAGTACTTC. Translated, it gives CASSFGAEQYF.

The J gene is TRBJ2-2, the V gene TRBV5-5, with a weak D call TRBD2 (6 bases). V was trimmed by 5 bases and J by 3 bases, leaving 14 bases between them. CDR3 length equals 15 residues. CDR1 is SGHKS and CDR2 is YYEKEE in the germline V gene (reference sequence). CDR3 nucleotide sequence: TGTGCCAGCAGTAGTGGGACTTCCCACACCGGGGAGCTGTTTTTT. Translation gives CASSSGTSHTGELFF.

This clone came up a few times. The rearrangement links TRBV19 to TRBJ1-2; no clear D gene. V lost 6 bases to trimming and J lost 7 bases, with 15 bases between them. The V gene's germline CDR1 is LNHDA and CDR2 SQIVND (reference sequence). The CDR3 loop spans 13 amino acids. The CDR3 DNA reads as TGTGCCAGTAGAGATTTCGGGGTTGGTGGCTACACCTTC. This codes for CASRDFGVGGYTF.

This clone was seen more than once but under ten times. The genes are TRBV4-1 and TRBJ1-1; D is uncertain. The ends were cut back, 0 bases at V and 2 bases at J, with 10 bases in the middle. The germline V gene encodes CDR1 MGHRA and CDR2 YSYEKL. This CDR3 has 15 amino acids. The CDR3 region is CASSQDSALNTEAFF. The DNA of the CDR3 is TGCGCCAGCAGCCAAGATTCCGCACTTAACACTGAAGCTTTCTTT.

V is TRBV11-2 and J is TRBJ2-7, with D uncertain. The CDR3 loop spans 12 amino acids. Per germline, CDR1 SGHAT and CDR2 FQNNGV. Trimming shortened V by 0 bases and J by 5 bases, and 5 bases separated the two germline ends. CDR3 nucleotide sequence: TGTGCCAGCAGCTTAGAACAGAACGAGCAGTACTTC. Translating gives CASSLEQNEQYF. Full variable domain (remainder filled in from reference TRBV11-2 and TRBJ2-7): EAGVAQSPRYKIIEKRQSVAFWCNPISGHATLYWYQQILGQGPKLLIQFQNNGVVDDSQLPKDRFSAERLKGVDSTLKIQPAKLEDSAVYLCASSLEQNEQYFGPGTRLTVT.